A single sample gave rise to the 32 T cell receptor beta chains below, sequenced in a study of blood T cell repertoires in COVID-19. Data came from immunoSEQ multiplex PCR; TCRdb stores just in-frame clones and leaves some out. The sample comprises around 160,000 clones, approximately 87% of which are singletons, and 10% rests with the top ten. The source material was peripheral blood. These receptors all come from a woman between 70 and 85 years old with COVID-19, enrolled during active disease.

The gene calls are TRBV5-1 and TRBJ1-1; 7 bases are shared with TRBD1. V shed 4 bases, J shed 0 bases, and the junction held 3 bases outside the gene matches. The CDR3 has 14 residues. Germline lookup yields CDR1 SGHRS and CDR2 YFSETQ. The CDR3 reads CASSPTGLNTEAFF. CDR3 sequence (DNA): TGCGCCAGCAGCCCGACAGGGCTGAACACTGAAGCTTTCTTT.

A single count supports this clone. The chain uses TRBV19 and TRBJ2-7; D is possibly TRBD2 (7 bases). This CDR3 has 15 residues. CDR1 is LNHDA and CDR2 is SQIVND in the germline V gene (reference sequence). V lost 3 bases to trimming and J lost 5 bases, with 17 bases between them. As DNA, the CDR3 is TGTGCCAGTAGTATGGCGGGGGCCCGGGCGGACGAGCAGTACTTC. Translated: CASSMAGARADEQYF.

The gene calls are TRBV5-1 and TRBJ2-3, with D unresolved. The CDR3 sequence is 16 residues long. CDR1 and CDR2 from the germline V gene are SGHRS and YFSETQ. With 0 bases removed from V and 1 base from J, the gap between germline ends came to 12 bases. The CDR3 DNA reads TGCGCCAGCAGCTTGGCTCCCGGTTCCGGCACAGATACGCAGTATTTT. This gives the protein CASSLAPGSGTDTQYF.

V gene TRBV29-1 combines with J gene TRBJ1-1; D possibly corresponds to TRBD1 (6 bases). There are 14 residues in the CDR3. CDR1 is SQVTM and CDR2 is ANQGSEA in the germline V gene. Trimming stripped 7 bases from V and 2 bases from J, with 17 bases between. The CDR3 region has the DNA TGCAGCGCAGCTTTACAGGGAACCAACACTGAAGCTTTCTTT. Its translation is CSAALQGTNTEAFF.

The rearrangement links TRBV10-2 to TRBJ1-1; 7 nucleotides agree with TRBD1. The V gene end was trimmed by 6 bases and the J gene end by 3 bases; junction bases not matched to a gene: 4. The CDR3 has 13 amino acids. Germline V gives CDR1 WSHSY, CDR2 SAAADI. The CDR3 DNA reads TGCGCCAGCAGCTTGGACAGGTACACTGAAGCTTTCTTT. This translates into CASSLDRYTEAFF.

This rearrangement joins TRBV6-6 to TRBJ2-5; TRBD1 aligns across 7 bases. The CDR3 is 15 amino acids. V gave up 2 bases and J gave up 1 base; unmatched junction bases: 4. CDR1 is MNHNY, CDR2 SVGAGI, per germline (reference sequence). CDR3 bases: TGTGCCAGCAGTTACCCTAAGGGGGCCCAAGAGACCCAGTACTTC. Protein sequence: CASSYPKGAQETQYF.

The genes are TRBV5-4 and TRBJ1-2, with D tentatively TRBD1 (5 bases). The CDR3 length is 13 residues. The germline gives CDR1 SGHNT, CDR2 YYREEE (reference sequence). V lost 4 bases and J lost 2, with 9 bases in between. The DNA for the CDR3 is TGTGCCAGCAGCGTTGACAGCAACTATGGCTACACCTTC. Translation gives CASSVDSNYGYTF.

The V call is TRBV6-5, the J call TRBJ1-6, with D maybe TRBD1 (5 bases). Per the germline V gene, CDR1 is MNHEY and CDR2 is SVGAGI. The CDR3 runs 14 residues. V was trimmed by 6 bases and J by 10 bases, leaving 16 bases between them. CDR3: CASRPAGSRSPLHF. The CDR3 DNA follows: TGTGCCAGCAGACCAGCAGGGTCTCGCTCACCCCTCCACTTT.

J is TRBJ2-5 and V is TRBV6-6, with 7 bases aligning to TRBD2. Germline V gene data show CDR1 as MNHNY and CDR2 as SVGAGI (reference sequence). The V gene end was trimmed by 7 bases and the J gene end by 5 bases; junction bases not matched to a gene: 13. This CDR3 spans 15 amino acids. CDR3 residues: CASKPRTEAGETQYF. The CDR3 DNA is TGTGCCAGCAAACCCAGGACCGAAGCGGGGGAGACCCAGTACTTC.

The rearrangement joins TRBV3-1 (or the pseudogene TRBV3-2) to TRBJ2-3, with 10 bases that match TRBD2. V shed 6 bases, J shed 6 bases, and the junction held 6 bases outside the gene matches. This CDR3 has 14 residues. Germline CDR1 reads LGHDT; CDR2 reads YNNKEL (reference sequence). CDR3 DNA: TGTGCCAGCAGGCTAGCGGGGGCCCTGGATACGCAGTATTTT. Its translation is CASRLAGALDTQYF.

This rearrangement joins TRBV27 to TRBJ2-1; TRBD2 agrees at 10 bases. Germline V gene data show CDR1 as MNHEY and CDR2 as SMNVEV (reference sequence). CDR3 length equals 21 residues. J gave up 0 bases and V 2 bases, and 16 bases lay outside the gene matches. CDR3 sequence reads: CASSLGLSASGGPSSYNEQFF. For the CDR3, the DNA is TGTGCCAGCAGTTTAGGTTTATCGGCTAGCGGGGGCCCAAGCTCCTACAATGAGCAGTTCTTC.

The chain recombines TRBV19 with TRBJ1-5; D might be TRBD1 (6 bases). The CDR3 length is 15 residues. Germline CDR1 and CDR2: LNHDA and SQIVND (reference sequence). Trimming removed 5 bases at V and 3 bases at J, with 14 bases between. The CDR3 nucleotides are TGTGCCAGTAGTTTTGGACAGTATTACAATCAGCCCCAGCATTTT. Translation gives CASSFGQYYNQPQHF. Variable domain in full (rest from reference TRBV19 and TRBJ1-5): DGGITQSPKYLFRKEGQNVTLSCEQNLNHDAMYWYRQDPGQGLRLIYYSQIVNDFQKGDIAEGYSVSREKKESFPLTVTSAQKNPTAFYLCASSFGQYYNQPQHFGDGTRLSIL.

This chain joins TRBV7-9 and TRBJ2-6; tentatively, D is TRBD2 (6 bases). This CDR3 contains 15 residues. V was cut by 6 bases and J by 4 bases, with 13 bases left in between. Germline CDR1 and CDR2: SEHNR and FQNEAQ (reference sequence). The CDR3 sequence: CASRLAGNGANVLTF. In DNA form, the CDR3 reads TGTGCCAGCAGACTCGCGGGGAACGGGGCCAACGTCCTGACTTTC.

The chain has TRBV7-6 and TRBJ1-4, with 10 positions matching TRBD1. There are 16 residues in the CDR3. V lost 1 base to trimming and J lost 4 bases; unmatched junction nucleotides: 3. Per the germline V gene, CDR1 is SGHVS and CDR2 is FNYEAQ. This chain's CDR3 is CASSLGGQGINEKLFF. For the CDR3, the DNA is TGTGCCAGCAGCTTAGGGGGACAGGGGATTAATGAAAAACTGTTTTTT.

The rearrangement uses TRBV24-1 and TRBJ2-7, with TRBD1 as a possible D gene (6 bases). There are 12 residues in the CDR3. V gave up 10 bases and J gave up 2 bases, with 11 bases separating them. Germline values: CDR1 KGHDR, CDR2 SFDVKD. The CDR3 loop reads CATQGGTYEQYF. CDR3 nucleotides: TGTGCCACACAGGGTGGGACCTACGAGCAGTACTTC.

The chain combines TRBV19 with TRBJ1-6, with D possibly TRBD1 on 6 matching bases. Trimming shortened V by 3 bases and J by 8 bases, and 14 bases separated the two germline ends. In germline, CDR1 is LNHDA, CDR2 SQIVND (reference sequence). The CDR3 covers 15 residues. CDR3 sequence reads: CASSMQGKIDSPLHF. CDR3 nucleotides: TGTGCCAGTAGTATGCAGGGGAAGATCGATTCACCCCTCCACTTT.

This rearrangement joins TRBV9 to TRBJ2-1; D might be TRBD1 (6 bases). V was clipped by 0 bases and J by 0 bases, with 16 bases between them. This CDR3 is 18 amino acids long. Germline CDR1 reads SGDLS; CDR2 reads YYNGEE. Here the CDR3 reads CASSVVDRAYSSYNEQFF. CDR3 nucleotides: TGTGCCAGCAGCGTAGTGGACAGAGCGTATAGCTCCTACAATGAGCAGTTCTTC.

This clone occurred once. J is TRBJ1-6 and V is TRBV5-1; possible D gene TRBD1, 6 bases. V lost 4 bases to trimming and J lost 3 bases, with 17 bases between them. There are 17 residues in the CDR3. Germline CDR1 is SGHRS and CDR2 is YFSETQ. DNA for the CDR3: TGCGCCAGCAGCCCGCAGGGGTGGGCTAACTATAATTCACCCCTCCACTTT. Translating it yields CASSPQGWANYNSPLHF.

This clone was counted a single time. This CDR3 is CASSEAGLYGYTF. As DNA, the CDR3 is TGTGCCAGCAGTGAGGCAGGTCTCTATGGCTACACCTTC. The chain has TRBV25-1 and TRBJ1-2; D gene ambiguous. CDR1 MGHDK and CDR2 SYGVNS come from the germline V gene. The CDR3 consists of 13 residues. V shed 3 bases and J shed 4 bases, with 9 bases lying between them.

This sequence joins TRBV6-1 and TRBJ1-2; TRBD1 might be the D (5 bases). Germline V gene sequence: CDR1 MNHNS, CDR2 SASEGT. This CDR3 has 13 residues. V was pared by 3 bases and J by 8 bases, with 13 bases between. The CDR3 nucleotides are TGTGCCAGCAGTGATTGGGGGGGACCCGGCTACACCTTC. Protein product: CASSDWGGPGYTF.

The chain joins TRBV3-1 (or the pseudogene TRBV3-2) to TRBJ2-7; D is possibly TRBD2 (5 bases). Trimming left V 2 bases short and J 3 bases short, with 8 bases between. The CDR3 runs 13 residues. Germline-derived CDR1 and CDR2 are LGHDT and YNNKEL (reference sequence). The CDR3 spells CASSQLGLYEQYF. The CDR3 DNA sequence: TGTGCCAGCAGCCAATTAGGACTCTACGAGCAGTACTTC.

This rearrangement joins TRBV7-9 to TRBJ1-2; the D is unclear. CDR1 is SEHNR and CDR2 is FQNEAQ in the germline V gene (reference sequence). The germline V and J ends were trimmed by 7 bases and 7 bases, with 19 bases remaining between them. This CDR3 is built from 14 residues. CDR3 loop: CASTRPEAETGYTF. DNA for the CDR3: TGTGCCAGCACCCGCCCGGAGGCCGAGACTGGCTACACCTTC.

DNA for the CDR3: TGTGCCAGCAGTGCTAGACCGGGCACCGGGGAGCTGTTTTTT. Amino acid sequence: CASSARPGTGELFF. The chain is built from TRBV27 and TRBJ2-2; D not certain. Trimming shortened V by 5 bases and J by 4 bases, and 11 bases separated the two germline ends. Germline-derived CDR1 and CDR2 are MNHEY and SMNVEV (reference sequence). The CDR3 runs 14 residues.

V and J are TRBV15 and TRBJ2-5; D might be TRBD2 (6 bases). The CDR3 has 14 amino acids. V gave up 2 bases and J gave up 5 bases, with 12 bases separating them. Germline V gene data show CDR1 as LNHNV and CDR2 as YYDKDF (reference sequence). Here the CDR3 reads CATSRSGGRETQYF. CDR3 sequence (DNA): TGTGCCACCAGCAGATCCGGGGGACGGGAGACCCAGTACTTC.

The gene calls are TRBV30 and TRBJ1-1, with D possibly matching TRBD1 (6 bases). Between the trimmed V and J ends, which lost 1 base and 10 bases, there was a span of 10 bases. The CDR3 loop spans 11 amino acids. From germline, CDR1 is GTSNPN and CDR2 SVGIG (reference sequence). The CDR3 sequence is CAWSDRASAFF. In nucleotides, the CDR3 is TGTGCCTGGAGTGACAGGGCGTCAGCTTTCTTT.

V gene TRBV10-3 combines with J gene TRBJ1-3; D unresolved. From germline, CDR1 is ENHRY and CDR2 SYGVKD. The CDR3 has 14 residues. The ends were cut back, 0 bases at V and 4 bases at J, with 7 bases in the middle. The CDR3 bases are TGTGCCATCAGTGAGTCGCTAAAAGGAAACACCATATATTTT. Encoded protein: CAISESLKGNTIYF.

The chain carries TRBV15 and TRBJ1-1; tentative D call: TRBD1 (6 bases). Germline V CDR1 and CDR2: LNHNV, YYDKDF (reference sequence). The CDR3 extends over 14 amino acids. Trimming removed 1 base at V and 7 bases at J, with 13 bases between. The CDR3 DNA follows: TGTGCCACCAGCAGAGGGTTACAGGGCCATGAAGCTTTCTTT. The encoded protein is CATSRGLQGHEAFF.

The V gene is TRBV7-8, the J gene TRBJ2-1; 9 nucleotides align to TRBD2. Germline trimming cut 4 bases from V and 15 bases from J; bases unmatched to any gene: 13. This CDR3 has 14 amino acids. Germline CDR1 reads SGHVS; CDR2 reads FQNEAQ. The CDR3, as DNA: TGTGCCAGCAGCTCGCCTCTAGCGGGGCCCTGGGTGTTCTTC. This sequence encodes CASSSPLAGPWVFF.

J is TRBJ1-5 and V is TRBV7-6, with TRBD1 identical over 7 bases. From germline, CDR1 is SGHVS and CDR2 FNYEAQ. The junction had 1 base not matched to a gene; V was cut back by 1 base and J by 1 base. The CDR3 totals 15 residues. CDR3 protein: CASSLVQGSNQPQHF. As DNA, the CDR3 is TGTGCCAGCAGCTTAGTACAGGGGAGCAATCAGCCCCAGCATTTT. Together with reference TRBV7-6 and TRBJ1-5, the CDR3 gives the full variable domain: GAGVSQSPRYKVTKRGQDVALRCDPISGHVSLYWYRQALGQGPEFLTYFNYEAQQDKSGLPNDRFSAERPEGSISTLTIQRTEQRDSAMYRCASSLVQGSNQPQHFGDGTRLSIL.

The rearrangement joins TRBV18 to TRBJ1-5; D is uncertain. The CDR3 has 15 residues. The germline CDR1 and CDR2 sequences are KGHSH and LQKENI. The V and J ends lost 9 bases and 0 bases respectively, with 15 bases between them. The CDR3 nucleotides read TGTGCCAGGCCCACCCGAGGAAGTAGCAATCAGCCCCAGCATTTT. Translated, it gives CARPTRGSSNQPQHF.

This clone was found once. This CDR3 is CASSQDLGSPNEKLFF. The CDR3 DNA follows: TGCGCCAGCAGCCAAGATCTGGGGAGTCCAAATGAAAAACTGTTTTTT. The genes are TRBV4-1 and TRBJ1-4; no clear D. The V and J ends lost 0 bases and 5 bases respectively, with 13 bases between them. Per the germline V gene, CDR1 is MGHRA and CDR2 is YSYEKL. This CDR3 contains 16 residues.

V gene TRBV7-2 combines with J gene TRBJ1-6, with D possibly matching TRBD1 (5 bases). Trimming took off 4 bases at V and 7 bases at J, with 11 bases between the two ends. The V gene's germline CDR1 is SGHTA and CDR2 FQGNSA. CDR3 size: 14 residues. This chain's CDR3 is CASSYGTLNSPLHF. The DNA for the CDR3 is TGTGCCAGCAGCTACGGGACTCTGAATTCACCCCTCCACTTT.